This TCR beta chain was obtained from a study of OX40 agonist ivuxolimab in advanced cancers. This clone was seen a few times. The repertoire was sequenced with immunoSEQ multiplex PCR; TCRdb's copy has only in-frame clones and lacks some. The sample shows 73,000 or so clones, approximately 85% of them seen only once. The sequencing here drew on CD4+ or CD8+ T cells sorted from blood, taken in a trial of the OX40 agonist ivuxolimab. The TCR sequence derives from an adult with an advanced solid tumor such as melanoma, head and neck, liver or kidney cancer.

CDR3 residues: CASSTRRSGNTIYF. As DNA, the CDR3 is TGTGCCAGTAGTACACGGCGCTCTGGAAACACCATATATTTT. The gene calls are TRBV19 and TRBJ1-3, with D unresolved. The CDR3 consists of 14 residues. Germline V lookup: CDR1 LNHDA, CDR2 SQIVND (reference sequence). V lost 4 bases and J 0 bases, leaving 7 bases between the germline ends.